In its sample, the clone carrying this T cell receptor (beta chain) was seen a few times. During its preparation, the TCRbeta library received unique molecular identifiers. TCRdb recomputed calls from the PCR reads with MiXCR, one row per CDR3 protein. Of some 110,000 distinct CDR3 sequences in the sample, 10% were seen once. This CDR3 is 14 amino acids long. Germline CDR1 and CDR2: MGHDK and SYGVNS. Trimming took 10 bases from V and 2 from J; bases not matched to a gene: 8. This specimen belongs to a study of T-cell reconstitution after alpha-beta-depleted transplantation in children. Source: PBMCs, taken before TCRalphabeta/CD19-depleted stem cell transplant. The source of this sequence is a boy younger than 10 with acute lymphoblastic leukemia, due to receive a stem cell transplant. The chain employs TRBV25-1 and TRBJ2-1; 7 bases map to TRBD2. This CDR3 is CATSRGGAYNEQFF. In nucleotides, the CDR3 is TGTGCCACTTCGAGGGGAGGGGCCTACAATGAGCAGTTCTTC.